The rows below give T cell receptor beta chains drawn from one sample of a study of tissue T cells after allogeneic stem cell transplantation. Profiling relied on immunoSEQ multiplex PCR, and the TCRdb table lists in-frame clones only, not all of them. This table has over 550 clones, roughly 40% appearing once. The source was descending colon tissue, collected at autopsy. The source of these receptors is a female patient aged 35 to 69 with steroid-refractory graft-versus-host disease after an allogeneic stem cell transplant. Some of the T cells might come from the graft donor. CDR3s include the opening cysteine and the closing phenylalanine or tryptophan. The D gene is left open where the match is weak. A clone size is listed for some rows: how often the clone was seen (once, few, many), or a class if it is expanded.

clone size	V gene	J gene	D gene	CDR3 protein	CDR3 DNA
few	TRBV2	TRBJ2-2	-	CASTRGTGELFF	TGTGCCAGCACGAGAGGCACCGGGGAGCTGTTTTTT
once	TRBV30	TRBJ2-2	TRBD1	CAWDRVNTGELFF	TGTGCCTGGGACAGGGTGAACACCGGGGAGCTGTTTTTT
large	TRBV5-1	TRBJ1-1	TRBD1	CASSPGGRTEAFF	TGCGCCAGCAGCCCAGGGGGCCGGACTGAAGCTTTCTTT
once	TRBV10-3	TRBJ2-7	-	CAISDEIAYEQYF	TGTGCCATCAGTGATGAGATTGCCTACGAGCAGTACTTC
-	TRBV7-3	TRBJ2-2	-	CASSLTNTGELFF	TGTGCCAGCAGCTTAACTAACACCGGGGAGCTGTTTTTT
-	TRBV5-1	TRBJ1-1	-	CASSWGGPNTEAFF	TGCGCCAGCAGCTGGGGGGGCCCGAACACTGAAGCTTTCTTT
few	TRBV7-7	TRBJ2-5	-	CASSLAGQLETQYF	TGTGCTAGCAGCTTAGCGGGACAGTTAGAGACCCAGTACTTC
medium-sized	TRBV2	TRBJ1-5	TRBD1	CASSLGQGHGSGQPQHF	TGTGCCAGCAGCCTGGGACAGGGTCATGGTTCGGGTCAGCCCCAGCATTTT
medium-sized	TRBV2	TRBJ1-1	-	CASSDGWETTEAFF	TGTGCCAGCAGTGATGGTTGGGAGACCACTGAAGCTTTCTTT
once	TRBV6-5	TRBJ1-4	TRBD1	CASSRDRGNEKLFF	TGTGCCAGCAGCAGGGACAGGGGAAATGAAAAACTGTTTTTT
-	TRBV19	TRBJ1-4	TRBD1	CASSTQGLTNEKLFF	TGTGCCAGTAGTACACAGGGGCTTACTAATGAAAAACTGTTTTTT
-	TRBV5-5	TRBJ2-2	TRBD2	CASSRTSGKDGELFF	TGTGCCAGCAGCCGTACTAGCGGGAAGGACGGGGAGCTGTTTTTT
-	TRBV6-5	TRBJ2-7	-	CASSSHRTSYEQYF	TGTGCCAGCAGCTCCCACCGGACATCGTACGAGCAGTACTTC
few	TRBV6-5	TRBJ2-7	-	CASTGPGSYEQYF	TGTGCCAGCACCGGGCCGGGCTCCTACGAGCAGTACTTC
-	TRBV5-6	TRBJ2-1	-	CASSMGGSGEQFF	TGTGCCAGCAGTATGGGGGGATCAGGTGAGCAGTTCTTC
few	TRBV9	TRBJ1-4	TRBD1	CASSVGDRGNEKLFF	TGTGCCAGCAGCGTGGGGGACAGGGGGAATGAAAAACTGTTTTTT
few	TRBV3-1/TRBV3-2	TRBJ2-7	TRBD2	CASSRGTSGIYEQYF	TGTGCCAGCAGTCGCGGGACTAGCGGGATCTACGAGCAGTACTTC
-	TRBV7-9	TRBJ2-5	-	CASSLGQFQETQYF	TGTGCCAGCAGCTTAGGACAATTCCAAGAGACCCAGTACTTC
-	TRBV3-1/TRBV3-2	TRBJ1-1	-	CASSQGAHWSEAFF	TGTGCCAGCAGCCAAGGGGCGCACTGGAGTGAAGCTTTCTTT
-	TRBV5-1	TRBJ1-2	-	CASSLGDPFGYTF	TGCGCCAGCAGCTTGGGGGATCCCTTCGGCTACACCTTC
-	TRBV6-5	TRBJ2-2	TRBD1	CASRQGNTGELFF	TGTGCCAGCCGACAGGGGAACACCGGGGAGCTGTTTTTT
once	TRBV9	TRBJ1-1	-	CASSPDGFVVNTEAFF	TGTGCCAGCAGCCCCGACGGCTTCGTCGTGAACACTGAAGCTTTCTTT
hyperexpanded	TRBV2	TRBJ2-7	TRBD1	CASRPQGAAYEQYF	TGTGCCAGCAGGCCCCAGGGGGCGGCTTACGAGCAGTACTTC
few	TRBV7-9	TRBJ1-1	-	CASSFYSEAFF	TGTGCCAGCAGCTTTTACAGTGAAGCTTTCTTT
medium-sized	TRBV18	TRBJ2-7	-	CASSPKRLQGLYEQYF	TGTGCCAGCTCACCCAAGAGGTTACAGGGTCTCTACGAGCAGTACTTC
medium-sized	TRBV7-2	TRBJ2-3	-	CASRRRPELSTDTQYF	TGTGCCAGCAGAAGGAGGCCAGAGCTGAGCACAGATACGCAGTATTTT
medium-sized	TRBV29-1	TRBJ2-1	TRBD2	CSVEADYASGRAWEQFF	TGCAGCGTTGAAGCCGACTACGCTAGCGGGAGGGCCTGGGAGCAGTTCTTC
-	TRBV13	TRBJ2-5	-	CASSVGEEETQYF	TGTGCCAGCAGCGTAGGGGAGGAAGAGACCCAGTACTTC
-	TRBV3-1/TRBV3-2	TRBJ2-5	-	CASSQRGGQETQYF	TGTGCCAGCAGCCAGAGGGGAGGCCAAGAGACCCAGTACTTC
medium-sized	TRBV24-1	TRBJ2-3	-	CATSVQGRQTDTQYF	TGTGCCACCAGTGTCCAAGGACGGCAAACAGATACGCAGTATTTT
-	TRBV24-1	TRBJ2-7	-	CATSDSARVGSYEQYF	TGTGCCACCAGTGACTCGGCCAGGGTAGGCTCCTACGAGCAGTACTTC
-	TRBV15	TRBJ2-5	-	CATSYTGGGRETQYF	TGTGCCACCAGCTACACAGGGGGGGGGAGAGAGACCCAGTACTTC
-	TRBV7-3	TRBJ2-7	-	CASSLGPHSSSYEQYF	TGTGCCAGCAGCTTAGGCCCGCACAGTTCCTCCTACGAGCAGTACTTC
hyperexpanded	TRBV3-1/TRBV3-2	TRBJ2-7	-	CASSQWTEQYF	TGTGCCAGCAGCCAATGGACCGAGCAGTACTTC
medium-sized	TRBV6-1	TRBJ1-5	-	CASSELRDYSNQPQHF	TGTGCCAGCAGTGAATTGCGGGATTATAGCAATCAGCCCCAGCATTTT
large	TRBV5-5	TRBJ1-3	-	CASSLAGSGNTIYF	TGTGCCAGCAGCTTGGCGGGGTCTGGAAACACCATATATTTT
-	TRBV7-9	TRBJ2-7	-	CASSPPGHSSYEQYF	TGTGCCAGCAGCCCTCCGGGACACTCTTCCTACGAGCAGTACTTC
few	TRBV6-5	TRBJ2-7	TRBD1	CASTPDRGGYEQYF	TGTGCCAGCACCCCGGACAGGGGAGGATACGAGCAGTACTTC
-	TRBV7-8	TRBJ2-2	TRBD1	CASSLPGTGASNTGELFF	TGTGCCAGCAGCTTACCCGGGACAGGGGCCTCGAACACCGGGGAGCTGTTTTTT